The 25 T cell receptor beta chains below all came from one sample that was sequenced in a study of shared clonotypes between healthy human individuals. The table came from immunoSEQ multiplex PCR; TCRdb's copy has only in-frame clones and leaves some out. In the table there are around 620,000 clones, about 95% of which are singletons. Naivety among CD8 cells was defined by CD45RO negativity and positive CCR7 selection, thereby excluding terminally differentiated effector memory CD45RA+ cells. Sequenced: naive CD8+ T cells sorted from blood. These receptors were collected from a woman between 25 and 40 years old in good health.

The chain links TRBV9 to TRBJ1-2, with D unresolved. The CDR3 totals 18 residues. Germline assignment: CDR1 SGDLS and CDR2 YYNGEE. With 0 bases removed from V and 0 bases from J, the gap between germline ends came to 18 bases. The CDR3 sequence: CASSVAGPTYLSNYGYTF. In DNA form, the CDR3 reads TGTGCCAGCAGCGTAGCAGGTCCTACCTATCTGTCTAACTATGGCTACACCTTC.

This clone was seen more than once but under ten times. This chain uses TRBV10-2 with TRBJ2-7; 7 nucleotides align to TRBD1. This CDR3 contains 11 residues. CDR1 WSHSY and CDR2 SAAADI come from the germline V gene. V trimming: 6 bases; J trimming: 7 bases; junction bases outside the gene matches: 3. The CDR3 reads CASRTGWEQYF. The CDR3 coding sequence is TGCGCCAGCAGGACAGGGTGGGAGCAGTACTTC.

This sequence joins TRBV10-3 and TRBJ2-7; the D gene is possibly TRBD1 (6 bases). This CDR3 comprises 14 residues. Trimming left V 0 bases short and J 2 bases short, with 8 bases between. The germline gives CDR1 ENHRY, CDR2 SYGVKD. The CDR3 region is CAISESDSPYEQYF. CDR3 DNA sequence: TGTGCCATCAGTGAGTCGGACAGCCCCTACGAGCAGTACTTC.

The chain is built from TRBV5-6 and TRBJ1-2; D is ambiguous. Trimming took off 4 bases at V and 4 bases at J, with 14 bases between the two ends. This CDR3 has 14 residues. Germline CDR1 is SGHDT and CDR2 is YYEEEE. The CDR3 DNA sequence: TGTGCCAGCAGCCCCGGTACCGGCCTCTATGGCTACACCTTC. Translated: CASSPGTGLYGYTF. Variable domain in full (rest from reference TRBV5-6 and TRBJ1-2): DAGVTQSPTHLIKTRGQQVTLRCSPKSGHDTVSWYQQALGQGPQFIFQYYEEEERQRGNFPDRFSGHQFPNYSSELNVNALLLGDSALYLCASSPGTGLYGYTFGSGTRLTVV.

Comment on this clone: In the same sample, other DNA sequences code for this CDR3. This sequence joins TRBV27 and TRBJ2-7; TRBD2 matches at 8 bases. Germline V CDR1 and CDR2: MNHEY, SMNVEV (reference sequence). The ends lost 2 bases at V and 3 bases at J; junction bases unmatched: 6. The CDR3 runs to 15 residues. This CDR3 is CASSLRLAGLYEQYF. CDR3 in DNA: TGTGCCAGCAGTTTAAGGTTAGCGGGACTCTACGAGCAGTACTTC.

The chain is built from TRBV7-9 and TRBJ1-2; a possible D gene is TRBD1 (5 bases). V lost 4 bases, J lost 6 bases, and 15 bases lay in between. The germline V gene has CDR1 SEHNR and CDR2 FQNEAQ (reference sequence). The CDR3 has 14 amino acids. DNA of the CDR3: TGTGCCAGCAGCTCCCAGGGAGGGGCGCATGGCTACACCTTC. Translating it yields CASSSQGGAHGYTF.

The genes are TRBV27 and TRBJ2-7, with 8 bases aligning to TRBD2. Germline lookup yields CDR1 MNHEY and CDR2 SMNVEV (reference sequence). CDR3 size: 14 residues. V shed 5 bases, J shed 2 bases, and the junction held 5 bases outside the gene matches. In nucleotides, the CDR3 is TGTGCCAGCAGTAACACTAGCGGAGCCTACGAGCAGTACTTC. As protein: CASSNTSGAYEQYF.

The chain couples TRBV4-1 to TRBJ1-2, with 10 bases fitting TRBD1. With V trimmed by 8 bases and J by 7 bases, 7 bases remained unmatched. The CDR3 loop spans 13 amino acids. The V gene's germline CDR1 is MGHRA and CDR2 YSYEKL. The CDR3 loop is CASDTGTGVGYTF. The CDR3 DNA is TGCGCCAGCGACACCGGGACAGGGGTTGGCTACACCTTC.

The chain joins TRBV4-1 to TRBJ2-7, with D hard to call. There are 14 residues in the CDR3. The germline gives CDR1 MGHRA, CDR2 YSYEKL. V was pared by 3 bases and J by 2 bases, with 11 bases between. The CDR3 DNA reads TGCGCCAGCAGCCATTTCGAGTGGACCTACGAGCAGTACTTC. Encoded protein: CASSHFEWTYEQYF.

CDR3 DNA: TGTGCCAGCAGTGTCGGACCCAAGGGCGACTATGGCTACACCTTC. Amino acid sequence: CASSVGPKGDYGYTF. The chain recombines TRBV6-6 with TRBJ1-2, with no clear D. This CDR3 has 15 residues. Per germline, CDR1 MNHNY and CDR2 SVGAGI (reference sequence). V lost 5 bases to trimming and J lost 3 bases, with 16 bases between them.

The chain links TRBV19 to TRBJ1-2; D possibly corresponds to TRBD1 (5 bases). Germline-derived CDR1 and CDR2 are LNHDA and SQIVND (reference sequence). V gave up 10 bases and J gave up 8 bases, with 20 bases separating them. The CDR3 runs to 13 residues. CDR3 sequence reads: CATKSVGEFGYTF. CDR3 in DNA: TGTGCCACCAAGTCGGTGGGGGAATTCGGCTACACCTTC.

This chain joins TRBV29-1 and TRBJ2-5; weak D call: TRBD1 (5 bases). The J call may be incorrect, as the DNA end agrees better with TRBJ2-7. The CDR3 extends over 14 amino acids. Germline V gives CDR1 SQVTM, CDR2 ANQGSEA. The CDR3 DNA is TGCAGCGTTGGTCAGGGAATTGGGACCTACGAGCAGTACTTC. It yields the protein CSVGQGIGTYEQYF.

This chain links TRBV4-1 with TRBJ2-1, with 7 bases that match TRBD2. This CDR3 is built from 16 residues. Germline lookup yields CDR1 MGHRA and CDR2 YSYEKL. The ends lost 2 bases at V and 4 bases at J; junction bases unmatched: 8. In DNA, the CDR3 is TGCGCCAGCAGCCAATTTCCTAGCGGAACTTACAATGAGCAGTTCTTC. It specifies CASSQFPSGTYNEQFF.

Here the CDR3 reads CASSPQGAGGREQFF. DNA for the CDR3: TGTGCCAGCAGCCCCCAGGGGGCTGGCGGGCGTGAGCAGTTCTTC. The chain uses TRBV7-9 and TRBJ2-1; 8 bases fit TRBD1. Germline assignment: CDR1 SEHNR and CDR2 FQNEAQ (reference sequence). The length of the CDR3 is 15 residues. V shed 5 bases and J 9 bases; nucleotides not matched to a gene: 12.

The chain has TRBV6-1 and TRBJ2-3, with a weak D call TRBD1 (5 bases). CDR1 is MNHNS, CDR2 SASEGT, per germline. V lost 6 bases to trimming and J lost 3 bases, with 16 bases between them. This CDR3 is built from 15 residues. The CDR3 region is CASSPGFGATDTQYF. The CDR3 nucleotides are TGTGCCAGCAGCCCCGGGTTTGGGGCAACAGATACGCAGTATTTT.

The chain has TRBV27 and TRBJ1-1, with 9 bases that match TRBD1. Trimming cost V 7 bases and J 4 bases; bases outside gene matches: 10. This CDR3 spans 15 amino acids. Looked up from germline, CDR1 is MNHEY and CDR2 is SMNVEV (reference sequence). As DNA, the CDR3 is TGTGCCAGCACCGCCCAGACAGGGGGGGTCACTGAAGCTTTCTTT. Residues: CASTAQTGGVTEAFF.

This clone has only one observation. The chain uses TRBV5-1 and TRBJ1-5; D is undetermined. Germline values: CDR1 SGHRS, CDR2 YFSETQ. V lost 5 bases and J 1 base, leaving 13 bases between the germline ends. The length of the CDR3 is 15 residues. The CDR3 protein is CASRYDPGSNQPQHF. The CDR3 bases are TGCGCCAGCAGATATGACCCGGGGAGCAATCAGCCCCAGCATTTT.

The gene calls are TRBV28 and TRBJ1-5; D not certain. The CDR3 has 12 residues. Germline V gene sequence: CDR1 MDHEN, CDR2 SYDVKM. V gave up 8 bases and J gave up 4 bases, with 9 bases separating them. The CDR3 protein is CASRPSNQPQHF. In nucleotides, the CDR3 is TGTGCCAGCCGCCCTTCTAATCAGCCCCAGCATTTT.

The chain employs TRBV28 and TRBJ1-5, with 9 bases matching TRBD1. Unmatched junction bases numbered 8, after V lost 4 bases and J lost 7 bases. The CDR3 totals 15 residues. From germline, CDR1 is MDHEN and CDR2 SYDVKM. CDR3 sequence reads: CASSYATGGGQPQHF. The CDR3 DNA sequence: TGTGCCAGCAGTTACGCCACAGGGGGCGGGCAGCCCCAGCATTTT.

This sequence joins TRBV5-1 and TRBJ1-4, with 7 bases aligning to TRBD1. The junction had 10 bases not matched to a gene; V was cut back by 4 bases and J by 7 bases. Germline V gene sequence: CDR1 SGHRS, CDR2 YFSETQ. The CDR3 is 15 amino acids. CDR3 coding DNA: TGCGCCAGCAGCAACACAGGGGTGGGAGGTGAAAAACTGTTTTTT. Translated: CASSNTGVGGEKLFF.

V gene TRBV28 combines with J gene TRBJ1-2; D is possibly TRBD1 (5 bases). The germline V gene has CDR1 MDHEN and CDR2 SYDVKM. V was shortened by 2 bases and J by 8 bases, with 12 bases between the two germline ends. This CDR3 spans 13 amino acids. The CDR3 nucleotides read TGTGCCAGCAGTTTAAGGGGCAATCGGGGCTACACCTTC. Translating it yields CASSLRGNRGYTF.

This chain uses TRBV27 with TRBJ1-2; tentative D call: TRBD1 (5 bases). The CDR3 has 15 residues. Germline CDR1 is MNHEY and CDR2 is SMNVEV (reference sequence). V was cut by 3 bases and J by 4 bases, with 15 bases left in between. The chain's CDR3 is CASSLSGGYGYGYTF. The CDR3 region has the DNA TGTGCCAGCAGTTTGAGTGGGGGGTATGGCTATGGCTACACCTTC.

This chain links TRBV27 with TRBJ2-1; TRBD2 might be the D (5 bases). CDR3 length equals 14 residues. Germline CDR1 reads MNHEY; CDR2 reads SMNVEV (reference sequence). V lost 2 bases to trimming and J lost 4 bases, with 9 bases between them. This CDR3 is CASSLTRSYNEQFF. In DNA, the CDR3 is TGTGCCAGCAGTTTAACTAGGTCTTACAATGAGCAGTTCTTC.

In DNA form, the CDR3 reads TGTGCCAGCACCCAGGGCGTCAATGAGCAGTTCTTC. This translates into CASTQGVNEQFF. The chain employs TRBV28 and TRBJ2-1; the D gene is possibly TRBD1 (5 bases). Germline V gene sequence: CDR1 MDHEN, CDR2 SYDVKM. CDR3 length: 12 residues. The V gene lost 7 bases and the J gene lost 6 bases, with 10 bases spanning the gap.

This chain links TRBV29-1 with TRBJ1-2; TRBD1 matches 9 bases. J was trimmed by 4 bases and V by 2 bases; bases with no gene match: 8. Germline CDR1 is SQVTM and CDR2 is ANQGSEA. The CDR3 runs to 15 residues. The CDR3 sequence: CSVETPGQGGYGYTF. The CDR3 nucleotides are TGCAGCGTTGAAACCCCGGGACAGGGAGGCTATGGCTACACCTTC. The entire variable domain, with the rest obtained from reference TRBV29-1 and TRBJ1-2, is as follows: SAVISQKPSRDICQRGTSLTIQCQVDSQVTMMFWYRQQPGQSLTLIATANQGSEATYESGFVIDKFPISRPNLTFSTLTVSNMSPEDSSIYLCSVETPGQGGYGYTFGSGTRLTVV.